This TCR beta chain was sequenced for a study of blood T cell repertoires in COVID-19. Across the whole study: The United States, Italy and Spain provided the acute and convalescent COVID-19 samples.

Produced via immunoSEQ multiplex PCR; TCRdb's table is partial and in-frame only. Seen here are approximately 92,000 clones, roughly 85% observed once, and the top ten hold around 17%. After removal of 5 bases from V and 1 base from J, the junction contained 4 bases not matched to a gene. The germline V gene encodes CDR1 MNHEY and CDR2 SVGEGT. CDR3 length: 16 amino acids. This sequence joins TRBV6-2 or TRBV6-3 and TRBJ2-4; 11 bases are a match to TRBD2. The sequence came from a woman aged 60-70 years with COVID-19, enrolled during active disease. Specimen: peripheral blood. The CDR3 nucleotides read TGTGCCAGCAGTGGTAGCGGGGGGGTGGCCAAAAACATTCAGTACTTC. This gives the protein CASSGSGGVAKNIQYF.